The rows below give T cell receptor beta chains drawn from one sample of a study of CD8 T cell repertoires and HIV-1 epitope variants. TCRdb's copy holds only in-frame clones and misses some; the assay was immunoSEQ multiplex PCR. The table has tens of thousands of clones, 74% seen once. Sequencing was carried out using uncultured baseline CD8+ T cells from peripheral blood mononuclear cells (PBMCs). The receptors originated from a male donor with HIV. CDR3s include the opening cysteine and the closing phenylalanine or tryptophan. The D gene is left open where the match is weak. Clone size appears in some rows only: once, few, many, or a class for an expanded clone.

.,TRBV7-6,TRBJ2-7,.,TGTGCCAGCAGCCACGACTCCTACGAGCAGTACTTC,CASSHDSYEQYF
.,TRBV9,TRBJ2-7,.,TGTGCCAGCAGCGCCACAGGGAAGACCCACGAGCAGTACTTC,CASSATGKTHEQYF
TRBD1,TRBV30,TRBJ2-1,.,TGTGCCTGGGTTACAGGGGGGACCTACAATGAGCAGTTCTTC,CAWVTGGTYNEQFF
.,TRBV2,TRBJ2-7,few,TGTGCCAGCAGTGAAAGTGTACAGGCGTATTACGAGCAGTACTTC,CASSESVQAYYEQYF
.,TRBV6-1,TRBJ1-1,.,TGTGCCAGCAGTGAAGCGAGGAGTGAAGCTTTCTTT,CASSEARSEAFF
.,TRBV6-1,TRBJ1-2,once,TGTGCCAGCAGTGAATTTGGCTACACCTTC,CASSEFGYTF
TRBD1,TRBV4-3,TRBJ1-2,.,TGCGCCAGCAGCCAAGAGGGACAGGGAGGTCGCTATGGCTACACCTTC,CASSQEGQGGRYGYTF
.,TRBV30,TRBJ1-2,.,TGTGCCTGGGGAGAGGTCTTCAGGGTTGGCTACACCTTC,CAWGEVFRVGYTF
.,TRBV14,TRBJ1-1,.,TGTGCCAGCAGCCCCGCCCGGGGGGGGGTATTCGGTGCTTTCTTT,CASSPARGGVFGAFF
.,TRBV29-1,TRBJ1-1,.,TGCAGCGTTGAAAGGGGAGCGGGAAACACTGAAGCTTTCTTT,CSVERGAGNTEAFF
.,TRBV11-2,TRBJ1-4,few,TGTGCCAGCAGCGTTAGCAGGGTTGAAAAACTGTTTTTT,CASSVSRVEKLFF
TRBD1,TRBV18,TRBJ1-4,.,TGTGCCAGCTCACCCACCCAGGGACAGGGGGCGTTTGAAAAACTGTTTTTT,CASSPTQGQGAFEKLFF
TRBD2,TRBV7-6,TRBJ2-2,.,TGTGCCAGCAGCTTAGTCCCAAGCGGGGTGAACACCGGGGAGCTGTTTTTT,CASSLVPSGVNTGELFF
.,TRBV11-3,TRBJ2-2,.,TGTGCCAGCGGAGTCACTAGCACTTCGAACACCGGGGAGCTGTTTTTT,CASGVTSTSNTGELFF
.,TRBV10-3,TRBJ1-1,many,TGTGCCATCACCCCGACGTTGAACACTGAAGCTTTCTTT,CAITPTLNTEAFF
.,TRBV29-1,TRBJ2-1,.,TGCAGCGTTGCTGATAGCGGAGATGAGCAGTTCTTC,CSVADSGDEQFF
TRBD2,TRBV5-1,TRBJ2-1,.,TGCGCCAGCAGCTTGGTTGGTAGCGGGAGGATAGTTGAGCAGTTCTTC,CASSLVGSGRIVEQFF
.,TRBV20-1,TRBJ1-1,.,TGCAGTGCTAGAGTTACAGGTGAAGCTTTCTTT,CSARVTGEAFF
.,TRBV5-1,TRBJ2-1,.,TGCGCCAGCAGCTCTGGCAATACCTACAATGAGCAGTTCTTC,CASSSGNTYNEQFF
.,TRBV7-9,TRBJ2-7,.,TGTGCCAGCAGCTTGAGTACCTCCAGCGGCGAGCAGTACTTC,CASSLSTSSGEQYF
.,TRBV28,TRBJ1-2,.,TGTGCCAGCAGTTTATTGGCCGCAAGAGGCTACACCTTC,CASSLLAARGYTF
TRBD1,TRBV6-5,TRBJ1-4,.,TGTGCCAGCAGACCTACTGGACAGGGTAGCGAAAAACTGTTTTTT,CASRPTGQGSEKLFF
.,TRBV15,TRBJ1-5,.,TGTGCCACCAGCAGAGATCGGAGTCCCAATCAGCCCCAGCATTTT,CATSRDRSPNQPQHF
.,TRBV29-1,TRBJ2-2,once,TGCAGCGTTGAGAAGGGAACCGGGGAGCTGTTTTTT,CSVEKGTGELFF
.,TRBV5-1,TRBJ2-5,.,TGCGCCAGCAGCCTCTCCGGGACAACAGACCAAGAGACCCAGTACTTC,CASSLSGTTDQETQYF
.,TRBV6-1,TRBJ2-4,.,TGTGCCAGCAGTGAATTTTCTTTTTCCCCGGGCAGTCTAGCCAAAAACATTCAGTACTTC,CASSEFSFSPGSLAKNIQYF
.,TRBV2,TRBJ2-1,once,TGTGCCAGCAGTGGAGACCGGCACAATGAGCAGTTCTTC,CASSGDRHNEQFF
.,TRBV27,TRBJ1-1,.,TGTGCCAGCAGCCCCTGGGGGGCCGTCACTGAAGCTTTCTTT,CASSPWGAVTEAFF
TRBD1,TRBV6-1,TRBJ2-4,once,TGTGCCAGCAGCGCGACAGGGTTGGGAAACATTCAGTACTTC,CASSATGLGNIQYF
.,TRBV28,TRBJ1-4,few,TGTGCCAGCAGTTCCACAGGGTCCTTAAGTAATGAAAAACTGTTTTTT,CASSSTGSLSNEKLFF
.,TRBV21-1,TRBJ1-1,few,TGTGCCAGAACGGGACTGGCGAACACTGAAGCTTTCTTT,CARTGLANTEAFF
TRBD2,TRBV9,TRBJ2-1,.,TGTGCCAGCAGCGTAGCTACGGGAGGGGAGTCCTACAATGAGCAGTTCTTC,CASSVATGGESYNEQFF
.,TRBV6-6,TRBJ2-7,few,TGTGCCAGCAGTTACGAAAGCGCCAAGCAGTACTTC,CASSYESAKQYF
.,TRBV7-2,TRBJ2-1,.,TGTGCCAGCAGCTTATTTGCTGTGGAGGGAGATGAGCAGTTCTTC,CASSLFAVEGDEQFF
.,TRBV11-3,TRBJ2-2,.,TGTGCCAGCAGCTTAGGGAGGTTGAACACCGGGGAGCTGTTTTTT,CASSLGRLNTGELFF
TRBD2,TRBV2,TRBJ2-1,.,TGTGCCAGCAGTGAAGTGGCTAGCGGGCCTCGCAATGAGCAGTTCTTC,CASSEVASGPRNEQFF
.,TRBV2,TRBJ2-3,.,TGTGCCTCGGGGGGCCAACCAGATACGCAGTATTTT,CASGGQPDTQYF
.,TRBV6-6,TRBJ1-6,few,TGTGCCAGCAGTTACTCGGCTGAGAATTCACCCCTCCACTTT,CASSYSAENSPLHF
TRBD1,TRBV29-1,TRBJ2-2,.,TGCAGCGTTGGGGCAGGGGGCTACACCGGGGAGCTGTTTTTT,CSVGAGGYTGELFF
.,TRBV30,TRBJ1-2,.,TGTGCCTGGAGTCTTACCACTTCATGGAAGGCAGACTATGGCTACACCTTC,CAWSLTTSWKADYGYTF
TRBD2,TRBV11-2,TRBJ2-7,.,TGTGCCAGCAGCTTAGGGTCTAGCGGGTTCTACGAGCAGTACTTC,CASSLGSSGFYEQYF
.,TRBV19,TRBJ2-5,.,TGTGCCAGTAGTACAAGGGCCGCTCGAGAGACCCAGTACTTC,CASSTRAARETQYF
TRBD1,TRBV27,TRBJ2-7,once,TGTGCCAGCAGTTTGTCGGGGACAGGGTTATACGAGCAGTACTTC,CASSLSGTGLYEQYF
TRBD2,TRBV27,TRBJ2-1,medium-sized,TGTGCCAGCAGTCCACCGACTAGCGTGGGATACAATGAGCAGTTCTTC,CASSPPTSVGYNEQFF
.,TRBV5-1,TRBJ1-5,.,TGCGCCAGCAGCTTGGGGGACGGGTATCAGCCCCAGCATTTT,CASSLGDGYQPQHF
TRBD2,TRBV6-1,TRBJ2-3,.,TGTGCCAGCAGTGATAGGACGGGGGGGCGGGATACGCAGTATTTT,CASSDRTGGRDTQYF
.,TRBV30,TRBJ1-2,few,TGTGCCTGGAGTGACCCGACGTCTTATGGCTACACCTTC,CAWSDPTSYGYTF
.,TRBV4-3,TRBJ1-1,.,TGCGCCAGCAGCCAAGGCAGGGGTGTCACTGAAGCTTTCTTT,CASSQGRGVTEAFF
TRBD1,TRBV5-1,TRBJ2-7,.,TGCGCCAGCAGCTGGGCCGGGACAGGGAATCTCTACGAGCAGTACTTC,CASSWAGTGNLYEQYF
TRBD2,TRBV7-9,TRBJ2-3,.,TGTGCCAGCACCTATAGGACGGGAGGGACAGATACGCAGTATTTT,CASTYRTGGTDTQYF
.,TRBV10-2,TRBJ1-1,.,TGCGCCAGCCAGGACAGACCCACTGAACTTGAAGCTTTCTTT,CASQDRPTELEAFF
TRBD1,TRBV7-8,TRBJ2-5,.,TGTGCCAGCAGCTGGTTCACAGGGGGCCAAGAGACCCAGTACTTC,CASSWFTGGQETQYF
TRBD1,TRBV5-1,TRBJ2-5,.,TGCGCCAGCAGCATAGGGGGCGCGGAGACCCAGTACTTC,CASSIGGAETQYF
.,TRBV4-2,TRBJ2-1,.,TGTGCCAGCAGCCAAGTAACGGTCTACAATGAGCAGTTCTTC,CASSQVTVYNEQFF
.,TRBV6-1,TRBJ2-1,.,TGTGCCAGCACTAAGTCGAGCTCCTACAATGAGCAGTTCTTC,CASTKSSSYNEQFF
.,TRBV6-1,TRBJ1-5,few,TGTGCCAGCAGTGATCGAGGTCAGCCCCAGCATTTT,CASSDRGQPQHF
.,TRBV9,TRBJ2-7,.,TGTGCCAGCAGCGTAGGGGCAGGATCCTACGAGCAGTACTTC,CASSVGAGSYEQYF